Presented here are 20 T cell receptor beta chains from one specimen sequenced in a study of cytomegalovirus exposure and HLA in healthy donors. 13 Jbeta primers and 60 Vbeta primers were used for the PCR. Some clones are missing from TCRdb's copy, which holds only in-frame ones; the method was immunoSEQ multiplex PCR. The table includes about 110,000 clones, roughly 86% detected once. Input material: PBMCs. These TCRs come from a man aged 35-49 years in good health and CMV-seronegative.

J is TRBJ2-7 and V is TRBV9; a weak D match, TRBD2 (6 bases). Trimming removed 0 bases at V and 8 bases at J, with 12 bases between. Germline CDR1 SGDLS, CDR2 YYNGEE. The CDR3 loop spans 13 amino acids. CDR3 sequence reads: CASSVGGGHKQYF. The CDR3 DNA reads as TGTGCCAGCAGCGTAGGTGGAGGGCACAAGCAGTACTTC.

This sequence joins TRBV5-5 and TRBJ1-1; no reliable D call. CDR1 and CDR2 (germline): SGHKS, YYEKEE (reference sequence). There are 13 residues in the CDR3. The ends were cut back, 2 bases at V and 7 bases at J, with 12 bases in the middle. This CDR3 is CASSLDTVVEAFF. The CDR3 DNA sequence: TGTGCCAGCAGCTTAGACACAGTAGTTGAAGCTTTCTTT.

The V gene is TRBV19, the J gene TRBJ2-7, with no clear D. The CDR3 extends over 15 amino acids. Between the trimmed V and J ends, which lost 0 bases and 1 base, there was a span of 10 bases. The germline V gene encodes CDR1 LNHDA and CDR2 SQIVND (reference sequence). The CDR3 region has the DNA TGTGCCAGTAGTATAGATGTGGGCCGATCCTACGAGCAGTACTTC. Its translation: CASSIDVGRSYEQYF.

The chain uses TRBV19 and TRBJ1-1; a possible D gene is TRBD1 (5 bases). Trimming left V 0 bases short and J 7 bases short, with 15 bases between. The length of the CDR3 is 15 residues. The germline V gene has CDR1 LNHDA and CDR2 SQIVND (reference sequence). The CDR3 DNA reads as TGTGCCAGTAGTATAGACCGAAGGACAAGAAGTGAAGCTTTCTTT. Translating it yields CASSIDRRTRSEAFF.

J is TRBJ1-6 and V is TRBV29-1; D possibly corresponds to TRBD1 (6 bases). This CDR3 is built from 14 residues. Trimming removed 6 bases at V and 3 bases at J, with 12 bases between. Germline-derived CDR1 and CDR2 are SQVTM and ANQGSEA. CDR3 nucleotides: TGCAGCGTCCGGAAGGGGGACTATAATTCACCCCTCCACTTT. Residues: CSVRKGDYNSPLHF.

The chain recombines TRBV9 with TRBJ2-2, with 7 bases identical to TRBD2. Germline CDR1 reads SGDLS; CDR2 reads YYNGEE. The CDR3 extends over 16 amino acids. J lost 4 bases, V lost 4 bases, and 10 bases had no gene match. This CDR3 reads CASSWGGRAGTGELFF. The CDR3 nucleotides read TGTGCCAGCAGCTGGGGGGGGAGGGCGGGCACCGGGGAGCTGTTTTTT.

The chain combines TRBV19 with TRBJ2-7; 10 bases fit TRBD1. In germline, CDR1 is LNHDA, CDR2 SQIVND (reference sequence). The CDR3 contains 15 residues. Unmatched junction bases numbered 6, after V lost 5 bases and J lost 2 bases. CDR3 residues: CASSSRTGGPYEQYF. In DNA, the CDR3 is TGTGCCAGTAGTTCGAGGACAGGGGGGCCCTACGAGCAGTACTTC.

This chain uses TRBV4-2 with TRBJ2-5; D unclear. V lost 1 base and J lost 2, with 11 bases in between. The CDR3 is 15 residues long. Germline-derived CDR1 and CDR2 are LGHNA and YNFKEQ. The CDR3 spells CASSQGSGQQETQYF. Here the CDR3 DNA reads TGTGCCAGCAGCCAAGGATCTGGGCAGCAAGAGACCCAGTACTTC.

The V call is TRBV29-1, the J call TRBJ2-1; 9 nucleotides align to TRBD1. The V and J ends lost 7 bases and 7 bases, in that order; junction bases with no gene match: 11. Germline loops: CDR1 SQVTM, CDR2 ANQGSEA. This CDR3 comprises 14 residues. CDR3 in amino acids: CSAQPGQGMNEQFF. In nucleotides, the CDR3 is TGCAGCGCTCAACCGGGACAGGGTATGAATGAGCAGTTCTTC.

The table lists this clone with a count of one. CDR3: CASSLSRGAGENSPLHF. Written as DNA, the CDR3 is TGTGCCAGCAGCTTGAGTCGGGGGGCAGGGGAAAATTCACCCCTCCACTTT. This rearrangement joins TRBV5-6 to TRBJ1-6; tentative D call: TRBD1 (6 bases). The CDR3 has 17 residues. Trimming left V 1 base short and J 7 bases short, with 18 bases between. Germline values: CDR1 SGHDT, CDR2 YYEEEE.

The J gene is TRBJ1-2, the V gene TRBV5-1; D is uncertain. V was clipped by 4 bases and J by 8 bases, with 9 bases between them. The CDR3 is made up of 11 amino acids. The germline V gene encodes CDR1 SGHRS and CDR2 YFSETQ. CDR3 sequence: CASSTARGYTF. For the CDR3, the DNA is TGCGCCAGCAGCACAGCCCGAGGCTACACCTTC.

This clone has just a few counts. The V call is TRBV10-3, the J call TRBJ1-6, with D unclear. The CDR3 spans 13 residues. V lost 2 bases and J 6 bases, leaving 5 bases between the germline ends. The germline V gene encodes CDR1 ENHRY and CDR2 SYGVKD. CDR3 residues: CAISETINSPLHF. DNA for the CDR3: TGTGCCATCAGTGAGACAATTAATTCACCCCTCCACTTT.

The chain is built from TRBV28 and TRBJ2-2; D is perhaps TRBD1 (5 bases). The CDR3 is 14 residues long. The germline V gene has CDR1 MDHEN and CDR2 SYDVKM. V lost 6 bases and J 1 base, leaving 9 bases between the germline ends. The CDR3: CASRAGQNTGELFF. In DNA form, the CDR3 reads TGTGCCAGCAGGGCCGGACAGAACACCGGGGAGCTGTTTTTT.

The chain employs TRBV30 and TRBJ2-3; weak D call: TRBD1 (5 bases). The CDR3 covers 14 residues. Germline V gives CDR1 GTSNPN, CDR2 SVGIG (reference sequence). Trimming took off 3 bases at V and 2 bases at J, with 12 bases between the two ends. The CDR3 here is CAWRERGITDTQYF. The CDR3 DNA reads as TGTGCCTGGAGGGAAAGGGGAATCACAGATACGCAGTATTTT.

This clone was counted once. The chain carries TRBV9 and TRBJ2-7, with D possibly matching TRBD1 (5 bases). CDR1 is SGDLS, CDR2 YYNGEE, per germline. This CDR3 contains 15 residues. V lost 2 bases and J 1 base, leaving 13 bases between the germline ends. The CDR3 DNA is TGTGCCAGCAGCGTTGCTGGGGCCTCTTCCTACGAGCAGTACTTC. Protein sequence: CASSVAGASSYEQYF.

CDR3 sequence (DNA): TGTGCCAGCAGCTTAGAGCGGCGCACAGATACGCAGTATTTT. The encoded protein is CASSLERRTDTQYF. The chain joins TRBV7-2 to TRBJ2-3; weak D call: TRBD2 (5 bases). The CDR3 extends over 14 amino acids. Looked up from germline, CDR1 is SGHTA and CDR2 is FQGNSA. V lost 1 base, J lost 1 base, and 6 bases lay in between.

This rearrangement joins TRBV27 to TRBJ1-5, with no clear D. V was cut by 2 bases and J by 0 bases, with 14 bases left in between. The germline V gene has CDR1 MNHEY and CDR2 SMNVEV (reference sequence). The CDR3 consists of 17 residues. The DNA for the CDR3 is TGTGCCAGCAGTTTAGGCCCCCCCCGTTATAGCAATCAGCCCCAGCATTTT. Translated, it gives CASSLGPPRYSNQPQHF.

A single count supports this clone. The chain uses TRBV28 and TRBJ2-6, with D possibly being TRBD1 (7 bases). This CDR3 contains 15 residues. Trimming cost V 6 bases and J 2 bases, with 11 bases left between them. From germline, CDR1 is MDHEN and CDR2 SYDVKM. Here the CDR3 DNA reads TGTGCCAGCAGCCAGGGGGGCGCTGGGGCCAACGTCCTGACTTTC. Residues: CASSQGGAGANVLTF.

V is TRBV18 and J is TRBJ1-1; 7 bases are shared with TRBD1. This CDR3 spans 14 amino acids. The junction had 1 base not matched to a gene; V was cut back by 3 bases and J by 0 bases. Looked up from germline, CDR1 is KGHSH and CDR2 is LQKENI. CDR3 loop: CASSPTGLNTEAFF. The CDR3 DNA reads TGTGCCAGCTCACCGACAGGGCTGAACACTGAAGCTTTCTTT. The full variable domain, its missing parts supplied by reference TRBV18 and TRBJ1-1, is NAGVMQNPRHLVRRRGQEARLRCSPMKGHSHVYWYRQLPEEGLKFMVYLQKENIIDESGMPKERFSAEFPKEGPSILRIQQVVRGDSAAYFCASSPTGLNTEAFFGQGTRLTVV.

This chain uses TRBV9 with TRBJ1-1, with 9 bases lining up with TRBD1. The CDR3 is 15 residues long. V was clipped by 0 bases and J by 7 bases; unmatched bases: 7. Per the germline V gene, CDR1 is SGDLS and CDR2 is YYNGEE. The CDR3 DNA follows: TGTGCCAGCAGCGTAGTAACAGGGGGCGGTGGTGAAGCTTTCTTT. Protein: CASSVVTGGGGEAFF.